This TCR beta chain originates from a study of blood T cell repertoires in COVID-19. About the research overall: There were acute and convalescent COVID-19 samples, and they came from the United States, Italy and Spain. PBMCs, B-cell-depleted T cells, or T cells provided the cDNA or gDNA that made up the material.

Profiling relied on immunoSEQ multiplex PCR, and the TCRdb table lists in-frame clones only, not all of them. This repertoire shows just over 300,000 clones, around 90% found once; its top ten account for around 4.5%. V shed 4 bases, J shed 0 bases, and the junction held 9 bases outside the gene matches. Germline-derived CDR1 and CDR2 are SGHNT and YYREEE (reference sequence). The CDR3 sequence is 16 residues long. Participants spanned ages about 18 to 90 years and resided in roughly 22 US areas. Assignments of participants to cohorts depended upon their own reported clinical history. This chain joins TRBV5-4 and TRBJ2-7; 8 bases match TRBD2. Specimen: PBMCs or T cells enriched from blood (not recorded which). The sequence came from a woman under 30 with acute COVID-19. This CDR3 is CASSRPGGDASYEQYF. The DNA for the CDR3 is TGTGCCAGCAGCCGACCGGGGGGGGACGCCTCCTACGAGCAGTACTTC.